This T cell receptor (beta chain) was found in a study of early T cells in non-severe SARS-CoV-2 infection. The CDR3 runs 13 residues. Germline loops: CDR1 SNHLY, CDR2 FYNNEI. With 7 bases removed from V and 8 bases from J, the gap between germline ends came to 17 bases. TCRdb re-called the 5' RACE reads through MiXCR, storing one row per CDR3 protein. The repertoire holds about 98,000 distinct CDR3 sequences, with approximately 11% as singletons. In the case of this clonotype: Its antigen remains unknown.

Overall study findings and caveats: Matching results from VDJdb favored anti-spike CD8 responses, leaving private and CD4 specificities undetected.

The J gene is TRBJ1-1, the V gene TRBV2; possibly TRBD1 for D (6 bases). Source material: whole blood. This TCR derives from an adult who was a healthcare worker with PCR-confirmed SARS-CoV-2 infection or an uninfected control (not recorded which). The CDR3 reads CASTQGRGEEAFF. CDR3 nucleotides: TGTGCCAGCACCCAGGGGAGAGGCGAAGAAGCTTTCTTT.